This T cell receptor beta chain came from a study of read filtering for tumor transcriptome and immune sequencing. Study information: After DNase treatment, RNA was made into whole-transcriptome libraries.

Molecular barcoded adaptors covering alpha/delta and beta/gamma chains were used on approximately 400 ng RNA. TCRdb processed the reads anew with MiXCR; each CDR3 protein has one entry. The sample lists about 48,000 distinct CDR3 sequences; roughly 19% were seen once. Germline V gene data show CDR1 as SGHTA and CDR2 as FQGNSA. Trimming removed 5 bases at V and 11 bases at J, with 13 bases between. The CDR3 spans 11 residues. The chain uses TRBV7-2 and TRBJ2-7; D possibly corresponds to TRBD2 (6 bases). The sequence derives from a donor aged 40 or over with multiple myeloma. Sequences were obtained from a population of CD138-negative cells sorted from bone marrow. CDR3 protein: CASSVGGLEYF. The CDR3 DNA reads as TGTGCCAGCAGCGTTGGGGGACTCGAGTACTTC. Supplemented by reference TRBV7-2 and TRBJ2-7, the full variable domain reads GAGVSQSPSNKVTEKGKDVELRCDPISGHTALYWYRQSLGQGLEFLIYFQGNSAPDKSGLPSDRFSAERTGGSVSTLTIQRTQQEDSAVYLCASSVGGLEYFGPGTRLTVT.